A single sample gave rise to the 7 T cell receptor beta chains below, sequenced in a study of CD8+CD57+ T cells in acquired aplastic anemia. Those patients picked for sequencing had displayed CD8+CD57+ cell expansion on flow cytometry. Both TCR beta VDJ combination and CDR3 sequence profiling were carried out. Genomic DNA was the template for this profiling. MiXCR, run by TCRdb on the reads, gives a single entry per CDR3 protein. The sample contains approximately 150,000 distinct CDR3 sequences, less than 50% of which appear only once. Material for sequencing was sorted CD4+, CD8+, or CD8+CD57+ T cells (not recorded which) from PBMCs. Source of these receptors: a human donor with aplastic anemia.

The chain joins TRBV10-3 to TRBJ1-2; D gene unclear. Germline values: CDR1 ENHRY, CDR2 SYGVKD. V lost 0 bases to trimming and J lost 8 bases, with 13 bases between them. The CDR3 has 14 amino acids. CDR3 DNA: TGTGCCATCAGTGAGTCGTTATCAGGCGGCGGCTACACCTTC. Protein: CAISESLSGGGYTF.

Of note for this clonotype: The CDR3 ends on some other residue instead of the conserved phenylalanine or tryptophan, so this is likely a read error. The limits of the CDR3 on the DNA are not certain, so only TCRdb's listed CDR3 is given. V gene TRBV10-2 combines with J gene TRBJ2-7; whether TRBD2, the table's D call, matches the DNA was not checked. The germline V gene encodes CDR1 WSHSY and CDR2 SAAADI. The CDR3 numbers 11 amino acids, ends counted. The CDR3 here is CASSGGEGEVG.

CDR3 residues: CASTGSREAFF. The CDR3 DNA reads as TGTGCCAGTACGGGTAGCAGGGAAGCTTTCTTT. The chain links TRBV19 to TRBJ1-1, with D uncertain. This CDR3 spans 11 amino acids. Trimming shortened V by 7 bases and J by 8 bases, and 11 bases separated the two germline ends. Germline V CDR1 and CDR2: LNHDA, SQIVND (reference sequence).

This clonotype was seen repeatedly, ten times or more. This sequence joins TRBV6-6 and TRBJ2-2, with 8 positions matching TRBD1. Germline-derived CDR1 and CDR2 are MNHNY and SVGAGI (reference sequence). The CDR3 sequence is 15 residues long. The V segment lost 2 bases and the J segment 4 bases; nucleotides outside the gene matches: 3. DNA of the CDR3: TGTGCCAGCAGTTACCCGACAGGGGTCACCGGGGAGCTGTTTTTT. Amino acids: CASSYPTGVTGELFF.

The chain has TRBV7-2 and TRBJ2-7, with D perhaps TRBD1 (6 bases). Germline V lookup: CDR1 SGHTA, CDR2 FQGNSA. This CDR3 comprises 14 residues. The V end lost 5 bases, the J end lost 3 bases, and 14 bases lay between the germline ends. In DNA, the CDR3 is TGTGCCAGCAGCCCGGGACAAGCGAACTACGAGCAGTACTTC. It yields the protein CASSPGQANYEQYF. The full variable domain, in which reference TRBV7-2 and TRBJ2-7 provide the parts outside the CDR3, is GAGVSQSPSNKVTEKGKDVELRCDPISGHTALYWYRQSLGQGLEFLIYFQGNSAPDKSGLPSDRFSAERTGGSVSTLTIQRTQQEDSAVYLCASSPGQANYEQYFGPGTRLTVT.

Ten or more counts support this clonotype. J is TRBJ2-1 and V is TRBV5-5; 8 positions agree with TRBD2. This CDR3 has 15 amino acids. The V segment lost 0 bases and the J segment 12 bases; nucleotides outside the gene matches: 11. The V gene's germline CDR1 is SGHKS and CDR2 YYEKEE (reference sequence). DNA for the CDR3: TGTGCCAGCAGCTTGGCGGGGCTAGCGGGCAGCGTGCAGTTCTTC. Encoded protein: CASSLAGLAGSVQFF. Combining the CDR3 with reference TRBV5-5 and TRBJ2-1 gives the whole variable domain DAGVTQSPTHLIKTRGQQVTLRCSPISGHKSVSWYQQVLGQGPQFIFQYYEKEERGRGNFPDRFSARQFPNYSSELNVNALLLGDSALYLCASSLAGLAGSVQFFGPGTRLTVL.

This clonotype appeared a few times. A much larger clone differs by one base, so this may be a read error. This rearrangement joins TRBV11-2 to TRBJ1-1; a weak D match, TRBD1 (6 bases). Germline V lookup: CDR1 SGHAT, CDR2 FQNNGV. CDR3 length: 16 amino acids. The DNA of the CDR3 is TGTGCCAGCAGCTTAGTCGGGGGCTTGGGGAACACTAAAGCTTTCTTT. It specifies CASSLVGGLGNTKAFF.